The TCR beta chain under discussion was sequenced for a study of CD8+ T cells in alopecia areata. Treatment described: oral pan-JAK inhibitor, 5-10 mg twice daily. Following RNA extraction, reverse transcription yielded cDNA that acted as the sequencing template. Libraries were prepared by immunoSEQ multiplex PCR; TCRdb keeps only in-frame clonotypes and omits some of them. The table has about 120,000 clones, more than 45% seen once. This CDR3 comprises 14 residues. Trimming took 1 base from V and 3 from J; bases not matched to a gene: 1. Germline CDR1 MGHRA, CDR2 YSYEKL. Sequenced here: CD4+ T cells sorted from blood, sampled at week 4, from a patient treated with tofacitinib. The receptor was derived from a human donor with alopecia areata. The chain joins TRBV4-1 to TRBJ2-7; 9 bases are shared with TRBD1. The CDR3 loop is CASSQGQGDYEQYF. The CDR3, as DNA: TGCGCCAGCAGCCAAGGACAGGGGGACTACGAGCAGTACTTC.